Listed here is a single TCR beta chain. The V end lost 3 bases, the J end lost 4 bases, and 12 bases lay between the germline ends. Germline assignment: CDR1 KGHSH and CDR2 LQKENI. The CDR3 covers 14 residues. These data are taken from a study of cytomegalovirus exposure and HLA in healthy donors. PCR was performed using 60 Vbeta and 13 Jbeta primers. Here immunoSEQ multiplex PCR was the method, and the copy in TCRdb shows in-frame clones only, minus some. The table lists some 140,000 clones, around 80% of them singletons. Nominally healthy donors provided the samples, though records likely missed some immune exposures.

The V call is TRBV18, the J call TRBJ1-1; D is possibly TRBD1 (6 bases). The sequenced sample consisted of PBMCs. The receptor's source is a man aged 30 to 39 in good health. The CDR3 region is CASSPYTGSTEAFF. The CDR3 DNA reads as TGTGCCAGCTCACCCTATACAGGGAGCACTGAAGCTTTCTTT. The whole variable domain, filled in from reference TRBV18 and TRBJ1-1, reads NAGVMQNPRHLVRRRGQEARLRCSPMKGHSHVYWYRQLPEEGLKFMVYLQKENIIDESGMPKERFSAEFPKEGPSILRIQQVVRGDSAAYFCASSPYTGSTEAFFGQGTRLTVV.